This T cell receptor (beta chain) was obtained from a study of blood T cell repertoires in COVID-19. This table comes from immunoSEQ multiplex PCR, and its TCRdb copy is limited to in-frame clones, with some not included. The sample records roughly 500,000 clones, roughly 90% being singletons. CDR1 is SGHRS and CDR2 is YFSETQ in the germline V gene. Trimming pared 4 bases from V and 6 bases from J, leaving 13 bases between. This CDR3 region has 13 residues. Sequenced sample: PBMCs or T cells enriched from blood (not recorded which). The clonotype originates from a middle-aged woman who had recovered from COVID-19. V gene TRBV5-1 combines with J gene TRBJ1-1, with D possibly matching TRBD1 (6 bases). As DNA, the CDR3 is TGCGCCAGCAGCCCCGGACAGACCCCTGAAGCTTTCTTT. As protein: CASSPGQTPEAFF.